A single sample gave rise to the 10 T cell receptor beta chains below, sequenced in a study of CD8+CD57+ T cells in acquired aplastic anemia. The patients chosen for sequencing had shown expansion of CD8+CD57+ cells (detected by flow cytometry). TCR beta VDJ combinations and CDR3 sequences were profiled from genomic DNA. TCRdb itself ran the reads through MiXCR, one entry per CDR3 protein. The sample gives approximately 250,000 distinct CDR3 sequences, 82% of which show up once; less than 50% is in the top ten. Specimen: sorted CD4+, CD8+, or CD8+CD57+ T cells (not recorded which) from PBMCs. The source of these receptors is a human donor with aplastic anemia.

On this clonotype itself: This CDR3 is missing its conserved last phenylalanine or tryptophan, likely due to a read error. It is unclear where the CDR3 begins or ends on the DNA, so no DNA is shown, and the CDR3 is as TCRdb lists it. V usage is TRBV19 and J usage is TRBJ2-7; TRBD1, the D gene given by the table, was not confirmed from the DNA. Germline V CDR1 and CDR2: LNHDA, SQIVND (reference sequence). Termini included, the CDR3 measures 15 amino acids. The CDR3 sequence: CASSTPNRAPTSSKI.

As to this clonotype: Its ends do not fully match the called genes, so a read error is possible. The J gene is TRBJ1-5, the V gene TRBV7-2, with 8 bases lining up with TRBD1. The CDR3 totals 14 residues. Germline values: CDR1 SGHTA, CDR2 FQGNSA. CDR3 in DNA: TGTGCCAGCAGCGTGTCAGGGGGCGCCGACTATGACTACTTT. Translating gives CASSVSGGADYDYF.

Turning to this clonotype: The conserved final phenylalanine or tryptophan is absent from the CDR3, which likely points to a read error. The limits of the CDR3 on the DNA are not certain, so only TCRdb's listed CDR3 is given. CDR3 amino acids: CATSLKGGYDQYFRP. The chain employs TRBV15 and TRBJ1-2; the table names TRBD1, a call not compared with the DNA. The CDR3 spans 15 amino acids, including both terminal residues. CDR1 LNHNV and CDR2 YYDKDF come from the germline V gene (reference sequence).

The chain uses TRBV9 and TRBJ2-5; maybe TRBD1 (6 bases). Trimming took 3 bases from V and 13 from J, leaving 22 bases between them. The CDR3 has 14 residues. Germline V gene sequence: CDR1 SGDLS, CDR2 YYNGEE. The CDR3 spells CASSEWWTDNTGYF. The CDR3 DNA reads TGTGCCAGCAGCGAGTGGTGGACAGATAACACCGGGTACTTC.

V usage is TRBV7-8 and J usage is TRBJ2-3; tentatively, D is TRBD1 (6 bases). The CDR3 has 16 amino acids. CDR1 SGHVS and CDR2 FQNEAQ come from the germline V gene. The V and J ends lost 1 base and 9 bases respectively, with 20 bases between them. CDR3 sequence (DNA): TGTGCCAGCAGCTTAGGTCTGAGGGGGAACACTGAAACGCAGTATTTT. Translation: CASSLGLRGNTETQYF.

Turning to this clonotype: The junction departs from germline at one end; a sequencing error may be responsible. J is TRBJ2-3 and V is TRBV7-2; TRBD2 agrees at 7 bases. This CDR3 is 14 amino acids long. The germline V gene has CDR1 SGHTA and CDR2 FQGNSA. This CDR3 reads CASSLAGDGLAQDF. The CDR3 coding sequence is TGTGCCAGCAGCTTGGCGGGGGACGGGCTCGCACAGGATTTT.

Turning to this clonotype: The conserved phenylalanine or tryptophan is not found at the CDR3 terminus, so this likely reflects a read error. The DNA is omitted, as the CDR3 cannot be located on it reliably, and the CDR3 follows TCRdb's listing. CDR3 loop: CASGDEGTGARYL. The chain links TRBV7-9 to TRBJ2-3; the table calls TRBD1, which could not be checked here. Germline values: CDR1 SEHNR, CDR2 FQNEAQ (reference sequence). The CDR3 length equals 13 residues, ends included.

The chain is built from TRBV7-2 and TRBJ2-1; 7 nucleotides agree with TRBD2. The V and J ends lost 4 bases and 12 bases, in that order; junction bases with no gene match: 18. From germline, CDR1 is SGHTA and CDR2 FQGNSA. This CDR3 has 16 amino acids. The DNA for the CDR3 is TGTGCCAGCAGCTCACGAGGCAGCGGGGTGGACTATGGGCAGTTCTTC. As protein: CASSSRGSGVDYGQFF. The whole variable domain, remainder taken from reference TRBV7-2 and TRBJ2-1, is GAGVSQSPSNKVTEKGKDVELRCDPISGHTALYWYRQSLGQGLEFLIYFQGNSAPDKSGLPSDRFSAERTGGSVSTLTIQRTQQEDSAVYLCASSSRGSGVDYGQFFGPGTRLTVL.

Remarks on this clonotype: The missing conserved phenylalanine or tryptophan at the end of this CDR3 makes a read error likely. The DNA is left out, because the CDR3 cannot be placed on it with certainty; the CDR3 is given as TCRdb lists it. The CDR3: CATSDKKTGSGELTMAT. The chain uses TRBV24-1 and TRBJ1-5; whether TRBD1, the table's D call, matches the DNA was not checked. With termini counted, the CDR3 has 17 amino acids. Germline V gives CDR1 KGHDR, CDR2 SFDVKD.

The rearrangement uses TRBV13 and TRBJ1-1, with D uncertain. The germline CDR1 and CDR2 sequences are PRHDT and FYEKMQ (reference sequence). Deletions cut 5 bases from V and 11 bases from J, with 18 bases between. The CDR3 spans 13 residues. The CDR3 protein is CASSNDVPILAFF. The CDR3 DNA reads as TGTGCCAGCAGCAACGACGTCCCGATACTGGCTTTCTTT.